The clone carrying this T cell receptor beta chain occurred once. What it binds is not known. The data derive from a study of CD8+CD57+ T cells in acquired aplastic anemia. As for the study in general: The sorted CD4+ and CD8+ cells yielded an average around 3.2 ug of DNA.

Genomic DNA was employed as the template in profiling TCR beta VDJ and CDR3. TCRdb itself ran the reads through MiXCR, one entry per CDR3 protein. Here the sample spans approximately 470,000 distinct CDR3 sequences, under 40% being singletons. Trimming took 8 bases from V and 0 from J; bases not matched to a gene: 9. The CDR3 length is 17 residues. Study-wide findings and caveats: Patient and control CD8+ Simpson's diversity was not significantly different.

Before being chosen for sequencing, patients had shown CD8+CD57+ cell expansion by flow cytometry. Blood samples were obtained from patients who had received no prior therapy. The clonotype originates from a human donor with aplastic anemia. Specimen: sorted CD4+, CD8+, or CD8+CD57+ T cells (not recorded which) from PBMCs. The V call is TRBV12-3 or TRBV12-4, the J call TRBJ1-3, with TRBD1 identical over 11 bases. The CDR3 nucleotides are TGTGCCAGCGGGTTAGCCGGGACAGGGGGCTCTGGAAACACCATATATTTT. It is translated as CASGLAGTGGSGNTIYF.